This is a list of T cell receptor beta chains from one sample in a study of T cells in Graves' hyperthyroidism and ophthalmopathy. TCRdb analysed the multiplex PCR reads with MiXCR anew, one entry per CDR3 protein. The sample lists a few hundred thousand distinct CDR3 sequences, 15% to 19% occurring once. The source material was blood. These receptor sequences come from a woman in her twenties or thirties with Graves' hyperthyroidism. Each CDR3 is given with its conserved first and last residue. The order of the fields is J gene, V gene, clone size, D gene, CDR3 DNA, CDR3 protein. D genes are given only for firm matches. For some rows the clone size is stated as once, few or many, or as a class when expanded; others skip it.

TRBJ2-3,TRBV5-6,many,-,TGTGCCAGCAGCTTGGTGGGTAGCGGACTACCCCCAGATACGCAGTATTTT,CASSLVGSGLPPDTQYF
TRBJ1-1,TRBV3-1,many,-,TGTGCCAGCAGCCGTAACTGGCTGAACACTGAAGCTTTCTTT,CASSRNWLNTEAFF
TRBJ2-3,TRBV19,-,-,TGTGCCAGTAGTTCCGACCGTTACACAGATACGCAGTATTTT,CASSSDRYTDTQYF
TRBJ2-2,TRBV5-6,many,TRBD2,TGTGCCAGCAGTTCCGGGACTAGATTCGGCACCGGGGAGCTGTTTTTT,CASSSGTRFGTGELFF
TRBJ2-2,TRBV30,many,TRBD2,TGTGCCTGGAGTGACCGAAGGGGAGGGACCGGGGAGCTGTTTTTT,CAWSDRRGGTGELFF
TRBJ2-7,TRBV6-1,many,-,TGTGCCAGCAGTCCATCCGGGACCTCCTACGAGCAGTACTTC,CASSPSGTSYEQYF
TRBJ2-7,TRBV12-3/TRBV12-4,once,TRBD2,TGTGCCAGCTCACGATATAGCGGGCCTGGGAACGAGCAGTACTTC,CASSRYSGPGNEQYF
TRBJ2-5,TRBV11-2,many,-,TGTGCCAGCAGTTCAACTCTCGGCGTAGAAGAGACCCAGTACTTC,CASSSTLGVEETQYF
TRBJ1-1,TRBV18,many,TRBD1,TGTGCCAGCTCACGCCGGACAGGGGGGGACACTGAAGCTTTCTTT,CASSRRTGGDTEAFF
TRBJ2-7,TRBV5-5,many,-,TGTGCCAGCAGTTGGCTCGACGAGCAGTACTTC,CASSWLDEQYF
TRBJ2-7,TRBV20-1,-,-,TGCAGTGCTAGCGAAACTCCGGGGTACGGGCAGTACTTC,CSASETPGYGQYF
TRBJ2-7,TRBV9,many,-,TGTGCCAGCAGCCCCTATCCGGGAGTCGACGAGCAGTACTTC,CASSPYPGVDEQYF
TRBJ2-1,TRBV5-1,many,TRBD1,TGCGCCAGCAGCTTAGCTATCAGGGGGAATGAGCAGTTCTTC,CASSLAIRGNEQFF
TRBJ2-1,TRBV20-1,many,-,TGCAGTGCTAGCGGACTTTACAATGAGCAGTTCTTC,CSASGLYNEQFF
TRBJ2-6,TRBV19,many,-,TGTGCCAGTAGTACTACGACAGTCTTCAGCTCTGGGGCCAACGTCCTGACTTTC,CASSTTTVFSSGANVLTF
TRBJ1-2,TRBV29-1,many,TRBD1,TGCAGCGTTGTAGAACAGGGGGCCTATGGCTACACCTTC,CSVVEQGAYGYTF
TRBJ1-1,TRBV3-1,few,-,TGTGCCAGCAGCCATTCGACAGGAGCTAACACTGAAGCTTTCTTT,CASSHSTGANTEAFF
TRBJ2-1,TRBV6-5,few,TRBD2,TGTGCCAGCAGTTACCCCAATCTAGCGGGAGGGAGAGGCAATGAGCAGTTCTTC,CASSYPNLAGGRGNEQFF
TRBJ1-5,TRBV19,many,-,TGTGCCAGTAGTCCCGCACTATCCCGGGGCAATCAGCCCCAGCATTTT,CASSPALSRGNQPQHF
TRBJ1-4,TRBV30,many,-,TGTGCCTGGGGTTTTACTAATGAAAAACTGTTTTTT,CAWGFTNEKLFF
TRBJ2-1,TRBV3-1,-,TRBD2,TGTGCCAGCAGCCAAGAGACTAGCGGGAGACTCGGCAATGAGCAGTTCTTC,CASSQETSGRLGNEQFF
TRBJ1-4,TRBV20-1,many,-,TGCAGTGCTGGAGATTGGGGAAATGAAAAACTGTTTTTT,CSAGDWGNEKLFF
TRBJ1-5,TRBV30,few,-,TGTGCCTGGAGTTCCTCCGGGACACACAATCAGCCCCAGCATTTT,CAWSSSGTHNQPQHF
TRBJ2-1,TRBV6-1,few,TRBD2,TGTGCCAGCAGTCCGACTAGCGGGATCCACAATGAGCAGTTCTTC,CASSPTSGIHNEQFF
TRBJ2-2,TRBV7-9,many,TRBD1,TGTGCCAGCACGGCGGGACAGGGAATCACCGGGGAGCTGTTTTTT,CASTAGQGITGELFF
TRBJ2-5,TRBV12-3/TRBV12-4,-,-,TGTGCCAGCAGTTTAAGTCAGGGGGGAGAGACCCAGTACTTC,CASSLSQGGETQYF
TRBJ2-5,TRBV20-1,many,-,TGCAGTGCTAGCCCGAGGCCAGAGACCCAGTACTTC,CSASPRPETQYF
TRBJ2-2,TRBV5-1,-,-,TGCGCCAGCAGCCCAGTGGCAGAAAACACCGGGGAGCTGTTTTTT,CASSPVAENTGELFF
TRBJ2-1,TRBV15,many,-,TGTGCCACCAGCAGAGACCAAGGTACCGGTGACGAGCAGTTCTTC,CATSRDQGTGDEQFF
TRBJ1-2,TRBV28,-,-,TGTGCCAGCAGTAGTGTTGGGAAGCAAGCGGGCTATGGCTACACCTTC,CASSSVGKQAGYGYTF
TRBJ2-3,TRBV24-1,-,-,TGTGCCACCAAGGGCACAACTAGCACAGATACGCAGTATTTT,CATKGTTSTDTQYF
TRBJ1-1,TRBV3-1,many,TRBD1,TGTGCCAGCAGCCATTCCAGGGGGTACACTGAAGCTTTCTTT,CASSHSRGYTEAFF
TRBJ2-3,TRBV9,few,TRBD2,TGTGCCAGCAGCGTAAGGATCATGAGGGCGGGAGTCGCAGATACGCAGTATTTT,CASSVRIMRAGVADTQYF
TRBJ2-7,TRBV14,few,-,TGTGCCGGCAGCCAAGAACCGATGACCTACGAGCAGTACTTC,CAGSQEPMTYEQYF
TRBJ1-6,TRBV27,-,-,TGTGCCAGCACTACCAATGGGAATAATTCACCCCTCCACTTT,CASTTNGNNSPLHF
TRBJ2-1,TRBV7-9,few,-,TGTGCCAGCAGCGTAGGAGCTTACAATGAGCAGTTCTTC,CASSVGAYNEQFF
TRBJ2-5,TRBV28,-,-,TGTGCCAGCAGCTTAGCGAGGCAAGAGACCCAGTACTTC,CASSLARQETQYF
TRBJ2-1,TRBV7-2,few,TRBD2,TGTGCCAGCAGCTTAGCGAGGCTAGCGGGAGGACTCTACAATGAGCAGTTCTTC,CASSLARLAGGLYNEQFF
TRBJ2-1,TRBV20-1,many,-,TGCAGTGCTGGACGGCTAGCCTCGTTGGATGAGCAGTTCTTC,CSAGRLASLDEQFF
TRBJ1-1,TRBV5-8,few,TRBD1,TGTGCCAGCAGCTTGACAGGGGGTGCAGTCACTGAAGCTTTCTTT,CASSLTGGAVTEAFF
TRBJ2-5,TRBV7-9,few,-,TGTGCCAGCAGCCCAACTACGCGGATTTACAGGGCCGAGACCCAGTACTTC,CASSPTTRIYRAETQYF
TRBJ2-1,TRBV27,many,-,TGTGCCAGCACCGATGGGGACAATGAGCAGTTCTTC,CASTDGDNEQFF
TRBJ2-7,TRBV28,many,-,TGTGCCAGCAGTTTATTGCCGGGCTCCTACGAGCAGTACTTC,CASSLLPGSYEQYF
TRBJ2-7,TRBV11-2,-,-,TGTGCCAGCAGCCATTATACCAGGCAGCTCGGGGCCCTAGCTCGCGGGTACGAGCAGTACTTC,CASSHYTRQLGALARGYEQYF
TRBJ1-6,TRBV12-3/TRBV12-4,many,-,TGTGCCAGCAGCCGTGTTGGGGGAGGTTCACCCCTCCACTTT,CASSRVGGGSPLHF
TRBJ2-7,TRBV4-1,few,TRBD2,TGCGCCAGCAGCCAAAGAAGGGAGGGATCGTCCTACGAGCAGTACTTC,CASSQRREGSSYEQYF
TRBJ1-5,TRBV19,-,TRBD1,TGTGCCAGTAGTAGTCCCGGGACAGGATTGAATCAGCCCCAGCATTTT,CASSSPGTGLNQPQHF
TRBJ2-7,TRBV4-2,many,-,TGTGCCAGCAGCCAAGAAGGGGTCACGGGCCGGGCGGGTTGGTACGAGCAGTACTTC,CASSQEGVTGRAGWYEQYF
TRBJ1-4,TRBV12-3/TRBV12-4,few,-,TGTGCCAGCAGTTTAGAAGGTGGCGGACAAAGCGATGAAAAACTGTTTTTT,CASSLEGGGQSDEKLFF
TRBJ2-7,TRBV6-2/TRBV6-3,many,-,TGTGCCAGCCATACGACCGAAACCTACGAGCAGTACTTC,CASHTTETYEQYF
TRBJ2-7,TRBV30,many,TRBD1,TGTGCCTGGAGTGGCCACCGGACAGGGGGTTACGAGCAGTACTTC,CAWSGHRTGGYEQYF
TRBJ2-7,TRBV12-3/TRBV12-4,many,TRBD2,TGTGCCAGCAGTTTAGAGTCTAGCGGGATAAGGAACGAGCAGTACTTC,CASSLESSGIRNEQYF
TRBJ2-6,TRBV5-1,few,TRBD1,TGCGCCAGCAGCTTAACCGGGACAGGGTATTCGGGGGCCAACGTCCTGACTTTC,CASSLTGTGYSGANVLTF
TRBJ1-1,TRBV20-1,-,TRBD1,TGCAGTGCAGGGGGCGCTTACACTGAAGCTTTCTTT,CSAGGAYTEAFF
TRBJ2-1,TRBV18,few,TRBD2,TGTGCCAGCTCTCCCACCGGACTAGCGGGAGGTGCCAATGAGCAGTTCTTC,CASSPTGLAGGANEQFF
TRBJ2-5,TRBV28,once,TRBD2,TGTGCCAGCAGCGAACTAGCGGGGGCGCTCCCAGGGGAGACCCAGTACTTC,CASSELAGALPGETQYF
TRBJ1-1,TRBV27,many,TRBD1,TGTGCCAGCAGCCGAACAGGGGCTGAAGCTTTCTTT,CASSRTGAEAFF
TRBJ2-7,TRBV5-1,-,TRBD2,TGCGCCAGCAGAAAGGGACTAGCGGGAGGGACCTACGAGCAGTACTTC,CASRKGLAGGTYEQYF
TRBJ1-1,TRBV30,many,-,TGTGCCTGGAGTGTCTTCACTGAAGCTTTCTTT,CAWSVFTEAFF